The rows below give T cell receptor beta chains drawn from one sample of a study of cytomegalovirus exposure and HLA in healthy donors. Sequencing was performed with immunoSEQ multiplex PCR; in TCRdb, only in-frame clones are kept and a portion is missing. In the table there are 150,000 or so clones, roughly 80% of which are singletons. Sequences were obtained from PBMCs. These receptor sequences come from a woman aged 40 to 50 in good health and CMV-seropositive. The CDR3 runs from the conserved cysteine through the conserved F or W. D genes are given only for firm matches. A row's size may be missing; if present it is once, few, many or a size class.

D gene	V gene	J gene	clone size	CDR3 protein	CDR3 DNA
-	TRBV6-6	TRBJ1-5	once	CASSYSVDKPQHF	TGTGCCAGCAGTTACTCGGTCGACAAGCCCCAGCATTTT
TRBD1	TRBV5-4	TRBJ1-6	-	CASSQTGGSYNSPLHF	TGTGCCAGCAGCCAGACAGGGGGCTCCTATAATTCACCCCTCCACTTT
-	TRBV21-1	TRBJ1-1	once	CASIAKDRANTEAFF	TGTGCCAGCATAGCTAAGGACAGAGCCAACACTGAAGCTTTCTTT
TRBD2	TRBV28	TRBJ2-2	-	CASSLPTSGYTGELFF	TGTGCCAGCAGTTTACCGACTAGCGGGTACACCGGGGAGCTGTTTTTT
-	TRBV21-1	TRBJ2-5	-	CASSKALSGEQETQYF	TGTGCCAGCAGCAAAGCGCTTTCGGGGGAGCAAGAGACCCAGTACTTC
-	TRBV19	TRBJ2-7	-	CASSIEGGSSYEQYF	TGTGCCAGTAGTATCGAGGGGGGGAGCTCCTACGAGCAGTACTTC
-	TRBV9	TRBJ1-5	-	CASSVDGGYQPQHF	TGTGCCAGCAGCGTAGATGGGGGCTATCAGCCCCAGCATTTT
-	TRBV7-9	TRBJ1-4	-	CSSSLWPGEKLFF	TGTTCCAGCAGCTTATGGCCTGGTGAAAAACTGTTTTTT
-	TRBV30	TRBJ2-5	-	CAWSVTGLEETQYF	TGTGCCTGGAGTGTAACAGGGTTGGAAGAGACCCAGTACTTC
-	TRBV7-2	TRBJ2-3	-	CASSFDISWTDTQYF	TGTGCCAGCAGCTTCGACATCTCATGGACAGATACGCAGTATTTT
TRBD1	TRBV27	TRBJ2-7	-	CASSLFGTGLNEQHF	TGTGCCAGCAGTTTATTTGGGACAGGTCTAAACGAGCAGCACTTC
-	TRBV1	TRBJ2-7	-	CTSSPRLAPSSYEQYF	TGCACCAGCAGCCCGAGACTAGCCCCAAGCTCCTACGAGCAGTACTTC
-	TRBV7-9	TRBJ2-5	-	CASSLAPGLEETQYF	TGTGCCAGCAGCTTAGCCCCGGGATTAGAAGAGACCCAGTACTTC
-	TRBV7-9	TRBJ2-1	-	CASSAPGGAEYNEQFF	TGTGCCAGCAGCGCGCCGGGGGGCGCAGAATACAATGAGCAGTTCTTC
TRBD2	TRBV4-1	TRBJ2-3	-	CASSPWGLAGGGGVTDTQYF	TGCGCCAGCAGCCCGTGGGGACTAGCGGGGGGAGGAGGGGTCACAGATACGCAGTATTTT
TRBD1	TRBV5-6	TRBJ2-5	-	CASSTDRVETQYF	TGTGCCAGCAGCACCGACAGGGTGGAGACCCAGTACTTC
TRBD1	TRBV2	TRBJ2-7	-	CASSPPGQYEQYF	TGTGCCAGCAGTCCACCGGGACAGTACGAGCAGTACTTC
-	TRBV7-9	TRBJ1-5	few	CASSLPSSNQPQHF	TGTGCCAGCAGCTTACCGTCCTCGAATCAGCCCCAGCATTTT
TRBD1	TRBV5-1	TRBJ2-2	once	CASSPRQGGTGELFF	TGCGCCAGCAGCCCCCGACAGGGTGGCACCGGGGAGCTGTTTTTT
-	TRBV9	TRBJ2-3	-	CASSLGRQGLSTDTQYF	TGTGCCAGCAGCCTAGGGAGGCAGGGGCTTAGCACAGATACGCAGTATTTT
TRBD1	TRBV11-3	TRBJ2-3	once	CASSPLGQGGLDTQYF	TGTGCCAGCAGCCCGTTGGGACAGGGGGGTTTAGATACGCAGTATTTT
TRBD1	TRBV14	TRBJ2-3	-	CASSHHAGQGTDTQYF	TGTGCCAGCAGCCACCACGCGGGACAGGGCACAGATACGCAGTATTTT
TRBD2	TRBV9	TRBJ2-1	once	CASSEPGLAGKNEQFF	TGTGCCAGCAGCGAACCGGGACTAGCGGGGAAAAATGAGCAGTTCTTC
-	TRBV5-1	TRBJ2-6	-	CASSSSYSGANVLTF	TGCGCCAGCAGCTCCTCTTACTCTGGGGCCAACGTCCTGACTTTC
-	TRBV20-1	TRBJ2-1	-	CSALARREFF	TGCAGTGCTCTGGCAAGGAGGGAGTTCTTC
-	TRBV27	TRBJ2-1	-	CASSPLQAFAMNEQFF	TGTGCCAGCAGTCCGCTACAGGCGTTCGCGATGAATGAGCAGTTCTTC
-	TRBV30	TRBJ2-2	-	CAWIPGGHNSNTGELFF	TGTGCCTGGATCCCCGGGGGGCACAATTCGAACACCGGGGAGCTGTTTTTT
TRBD1	TRBV10-3	TRBJ1-3	-	CAIRDSSHSGNTIYF	TGTGCCATCCGGGACAGCTCTCACTCTGGAAACACCATATATTTT
-	TRBV7-9	TRBJ1-3	-	CASSFSYSGNTIYF	TGTGCCAGCAGCTTCAGTTACTCTGGAAACACCATATATTTT
TRBD1	TRBV7-6	TRBJ1-5	-	CASSWDSRQPQHF	TGTGCCAGCAGCTGGGACAGTAGACAGCCCCAGCATTTT
TRBD2	TRBV6-6	TRBJ2-7	-	CASSGTGLVGEQYF	TGTGCCAGCAGCGGAACGGGACTAGTCGGCGAGCAGTACTTC
-	TRBV7-9	TRBJ1-1	-	CASSLVAGPNTEAFF	TGTGCCAGCAGCCTAGTGGCAGGGCCGAACACTGAAGCTTTCTTT
TRBD1	TRBV18	TRBJ1-6	-	CASSPQGASYNSPLHF	TGTGCCAGCTCACCACAGGGGGCTTCCTATAATTCACCCCTCCACTTT
-	TRBV2	TRBJ1-4	-	CASSGSRGGNEKLFF	TGTGCCAGCAGTGGATCGAGAGGGGGTAATGAAAAACTGTTTTTT
-	TRBV5-4	TRBJ2-3	-	CASRSQGSTDTQYF	TGTGCCAGCAGGTCACAGGGAAGCACAGATACGCAGTATTTT
-	TRBV5-1	TRBJ2-1	few	CASRAGVDNEQFF	TGCGCCAGCAGGGCCGGGGTGGACAATGAGCAGTTCTTC
-	TRBV9	TRBJ1-6	-	CASSVDPGLVGPLHF	TGTGCCAGCAGCGTAGATCCAGGGTTAGTCGGACCCCTCCACTTT
-	TRBV27	TRBJ2-7	-	CASSSRRDISYEQYF	TGTGCCAGCAGTTCTCGTCGGGACATCTCCTACGAGCAGTACTTC
-	TRBV27	TRBJ2-3	-	CASSTSATSTDTQYF	TGTGCCAGCAGTACCAGCGCGACTAGCACAGATACGCAGTATTTT
TRBD1	TRBV27	TRBJ2-5	once	CASSLTGQGYETQYF	TGTGCCAGCAGTTTAACGGGACAGGGTTACGAGACCCAGTACTTC
-	TRBV28	TRBJ1-2	-	CASSFPGQTGYTF	TGTGCCAGCAGTTTCCCCGGACAGACGGGCTACACCTTC
TRBD2	TRBV7-3	TRBJ2-1	-	CASSSGLADYNEQFF	TGTGCCAGCAGCTCGGGACTAGCGGATTACAATGAGCAGTTCTTC
-	TRBV4-1	TRBJ2-5	few	CASSQDRGGWVQETQYF	TGCGCCAGCAGCCAAGATAGGGGGGGGTGGGTCCAAGAGACCCAGTACTTC
-	TRBV19	TRBJ1-1	-	CASSIAVGNTEAFF	TGTGCCAGTAGTATAGCGGTTGGGAACACTGAAGCTTTCTTT
-	TRBV30	TRBJ1-1	-	CAWRWDNGKEAFF	TGTGCCTGGAGGTGGGACAACGGGAAGGAAGCTTTCTTT
-	TRBV7-3	TRBJ2-6	-	CASSPGNSGANVLTF	TGTGCCAGCAGCCCCGGGAACTCTGGGGCCAACGTCCTGACTTTC
-	TRBV6-1	TRBJ2-3	-	CASIPITDTQYF	TGTGCCAGCATCCCCATTACAGATACGCAGTATTTT
TRBD1	TRBV5-6	TRBJ1-1	-	CASSLAGGVAPLF	TGTGCCAGCAGCTTGGCAGGGGGCGTTGCACCCCTCTTT
TRBD1	TRBV11-2	TRBJ2-7	-	CASSHLQGAFYEQYF	TGTGCCAGCAGCCACCTACAGGGGGCCTTCTACGAGCAGTACTTC
TRBD2	TRBV7-6	TRBJ2-3	-	CASSGRGGGRATDTQYF	TGTGCCAGCAGCGGGCGGGGGGGCGGTAGGGCCACAGATACGCAGTATTTT